The 27 T cell receptor beta chains presented below share a single source sample, sequenced in a study of shared clonotypes between healthy human individuals. Sequencing was performed with immunoSEQ multiplex PCR; in TCRdb, only in-frame clones are kept and a portion is missing. The data contain 660,000 or so clones, about 95% of them singletons. Naive CD8 isolation took CD45RO-negative cells positively selected for CCR7 and excluded terminally differentiated effector memory CD45RA+ cells. The sequenced sample was naive CD8+ T cells sorted from blood. The receptors were gathered from a young woman in good health.

The J gene is TRBJ1-1, the V gene TRBV27, with TRBD1 matching 9 bases. The CDR3 totals 15 residues. Germline V gene sequence: CDR1 MNHEY, CDR2 SMNVEV (reference sequence). V lost 4 bases, J lost 5 bases, and 8 bases stayed unmatched. In DNA, the CDR3 is TGTGCCAGCAGTTGGACTGTACAGGGGGCGACTGAAGCTTTCTTT. Residues: CASSWTVQGATEAFF.

This chain connects TRBV6-5 to TRBJ2-2; D is possibly TRBD2 (6 bases). The V end lost 2 bases, the J end lost 3 bases, and 10 bases lay between the germline ends. CDR1 MNHEY and CDR2 SVGAGI come from the germline V gene. The CDR3 runs to 15 residues. The CDR3 region has the DNA TGTGCCAGCAGTTACGAGGGAGGAGACACCGGGGAGCTGTTTTTT. Protein: CASSYEGGDTGELFF.

The V and J genes are TRBV5-4 and TRBJ1-4; no clear D. Trimming took off 3 bases at V and 0 bases at J, with 15 bases between the two ends. Germline V lookup: CDR1 SGHNT, CDR2 YYREEE (reference sequence). The CDR3 contains 17 residues. In DNA form, the CDR3 reads TGTGCCAGCAGCTCCTACGGACGGAGAGCAACTAATGAAAAACTGTTTTTT. Its protein is CASSSYGRRATNEKLFF.

This clone was detected a few times. CDR3 sequence: CASKAGRNTEAFF. The CDR3 nucleotides are TGTGCCAGCAAAGCAGGGCGGAACACTGAAGCTTTCTTT. This chain connects TRBV6-5 to TRBJ1-1; D might be TRBD1 (5 bases). CDR1 is MNHEY, CDR2 SVGAGI, per germline. This CDR3 is built from 13 residues. V was pared by 7 bases and J by 1 base, with 10 bases between.

CDR3 amino acids: CASSLSGTGGWEQYF. The CDR3, as DNA: TGTGCCAGCAGCTTGTCCGGGACAGGGGGCTGGGAGCAGTACTTC. This chain joins TRBV5-6 and TRBJ2-7; 12 bases are a match to TRBD1. After removal of 1 base from V and 7 bases from J, the junction contained 6 bases not matched to a gene. Germline V gene data show CDR1 as SGHDT and CDR2 as YYEEEE. This CDR3 spans 15 amino acids.

The chain combines TRBV6-1 with TRBJ2-4; maybe TRBD1 (6 bases). CDR3 length: 15 amino acids. Germline V lookup: CDR1 MNHNS, CDR2 SASEGT. V was cut by 6 bases and J by 3 bases, with 15 bases left in between. The CDR3 loop is CASSITGPNKNIQYF. The CDR3 DNA follows: TGTGCCAGCAGCATCACAGGGCCAAACAAAAACATTCAGTACTTC.

V usage is TRBV6-5 and J usage is TRBJ2-7, with TRBD1 identical over 8 bases. Germline assignment: CDR1 MNHEY and CDR2 SVGAGI. The V segment lost 6 bases and the J segment 2 bases; nucleotides outside the gene matches: 6. The CDR3 spans 14 residues. Here the CDR3 reads CASSLGQGPYEQYF. DNA for the CDR3: TGTGCCAGCAGCCTCGGACAGGGCCCCTACGAGCAGTACTTC.

This rearrangement joins TRBV7-4 to TRBJ1-5, with D possibly matching TRBD1 (5 bases). This CDR3 is 14 amino acids long. Germline loops: CDR1 SGHVT, CDR2 SQSDAQ. The V end was cut by 8 bases, the J end by 0 bases, with 11 bases between. The CDR3 nucleotides read TGTGCCAGCTTTCAGGGTAATAGCAATCAGCCCCAGCATTTT. Translated, it gives CASFQGNSNQPQHF.

The rearrangement links TRBV7-9 to TRBJ1-1; D is undetermined. The CDR3 spans 14 residues. Germline V gene sequence: CDR1 SEHNR, CDR2 FQNEAQ (reference sequence). V was pared by 0 bases and J by 6 bases, with 11 bases between. CDR3: CASSLADGAAEAFF. In nucleotides, the CDR3 is TGTGCCAGCAGCTTAGCGGACGGCGCCGCTGAAGCTTTCTTT.

The chain recombines TRBV11-2 with TRBJ2-5; 9 nucleotides align to TRBD1. Judging by the DNA end, TRBJ2-7 fits better; the J call may be wrong. Per germline, CDR1 SGHAT and CDR2 FQNNGV. The CDR3 length is 15 residues. The CDR3 nucleotides read TGTGCCAGCAGCTCCCCCGGGACAGGGTCCCACGAGCAGTACTTC. Amino acids: CASSSPGTGSHEQYF.

This clone was picked up one time. V and J are TRBV5-5 and TRBJ2-3, with 14 nucleotides matching TRBD2. Germline V gene data show CDR1 as SGHKS and CDR2 as YYEKEE (reference sequence). Trimming removed 0 bases from V and 4 bases from J; junction bases left unmatched: 4. The CDR3 has 17 residues. CDR3 DNA sequence: TGTGCCAGCAGCTTGGCGGGACTAGCGGGAGTCTCAGATACGCAGTATTTT. Residues: CASSLAGLAGVSDTQYF. The full variable domain, with the rest looked up from reference TRBV5-5 and TRBJ2-3, is DAGVTQSPTHLIKTRGQQVTLRCSPISGHKSVSWYQQVLGQGPQFIFQYYEKEERGRGNFPDRFSARQFPNYSSELNVNALLLGDSALYLCASSLAGLAGVSDTQYFGPGTRLTVL.

This chain joins TRBV5-4 and TRBJ1-2; D is unclear. Germline lookup yields CDR1 SGHNT and CDR2 YYREEE (reference sequence). V dropped 1 base and J dropped 3 bases, with 13 bases sitting between them. The CDR3 consists of 15 residues. CDR3 residues: CASSLFGVTDYGYTF. CDR3 DNA sequence: TGTGCCAGCAGCTTGTTTGGGGTTACTGACTATGGCTACACCTTC.

The chain employs TRBV11-2 and TRBJ2-7; a weak D match, TRBD1 (6 bases). The CDR3 is made up of 14 amino acids. Germline lookup yields CDR1 SGHAT and CDR2 FQNNGV. The ends were cut back, 0 bases at V and 2 bases at J, with 8 bases in the middle. The CDR3 DNA sequence: TGTGCCAGCAGCTTAGAACAGGGAGCCTACGAGCAGTACTTC. Translating it yields CASSLEQGAYEQYF.

The V and J genes are TRBV9 and TRBJ2-1; no definite D call. Trimming stripped 0 bases from V and 9 bases from J, with 7 bases between. This CDR3 spans 12 amino acids. In germline, CDR1 is SGDLS, CDR2 YYNGEE. CDR3 nucleotides: TGTGCCAGCAGCGTAGGCCGAGCTGAGCAGTTCTTC. Its protein is CASSVGRAEQFF. Supplemented by reference TRBV9 and TRBJ2-1, the full variable domain reads DSGVTQTPKHLITATGQRVTLRCSPRSGDLSVYWYQQSLDQGLQFLIQYYNGEERAKGNILERFSAQQFPDLHSELNLSSLELGDSALYFCASSVGRAEQFFGPGTRLTVL.

The J gene is TRBJ1-3, the V gene TRBV9; 9 nucleotides line up with TRBD1. This CDR3 comprises 18 residues. The junction had 12 bases not matched to a gene; V was cut back by 2 bases and J by 3 bases. Germline CDR1 reads SGDLS; CDR2 reads YYNGEE. For the CDR3, the DNA is TGTGCCAGCAGCGTCATGACAGGGGGAGGACTCGGTGGAAACACCATATATTTT. It specifies CASSVMTGGGLGGNTIYF.

The rearrangement joins TRBV27 to TRBJ1-1; 7 bases line up with TRBD1. Losses at the gene ends were 8 bases for V and 3 bases for J; bases not matched to a gene: 6. Germline CDR1 and CDR2: MNHEY and SMNVEV (reference sequence). The length of the CDR3 is 13 residues. The CDR3 region has the DNA TGTGCCAGCGCTGCAGGGGGATACACTGAAGCTTTCTTT. It yields the protein CASAAGGYTEAFF.

This chain joins TRBV13 and TRBJ2-3; D unresolved. This CDR3 is built from 13 residues. Germline CDR1 is PRHDT and CDR2 is FYEKMQ (reference sequence). Between the trimmed V and J ends, which lost 5 bases and 0 bases, there was a span of 6 bases. The CDR3 spells CASSADSTDTQYF. DNA for the CDR3: TGTGCCAGCAGCGCGGACAGCACAGATACGCAGTATTTT.

This sequence joins TRBV27 and TRBJ1-1, with 8 bases identical to TRBD1. Germline CDR1 reads MNHEY; CDR2 reads SMNVEV (reference sequence). V was pared by 5 bases and J by 0 bases, with 5 bases of the junction left unmatched. There are 15 residues in the CDR3. The CDR3 loop is CASSPWTGMNTEAFF. CDR3 nucleotides: TGTGCCAGCAGTCCTTGGACAGGGATGAACACTGAAGCTTTCTTT.

The J gene is TRBJ2-2, the V gene TRBV21-1; the table assigns TRBD1, which was not confirmed against the DNA. TRBV21-1 is a recognized pseudogene. The CDR3 is made up of 16 amino acids. CDR3 protein: CASSQKGDLRTGELFF. The CDR3 nucleotides read TGTGCCAGCAGCCAAAAGGGGGACCTACGCACCGGGGAGCTGTTTTTT.

V usage is TRBV7-9 and J usage is TRBJ2-7; D may be TRBD1 (5 bases). In germline, CDR1 is SEHNR, CDR2 FQNEAQ (reference sequence). V gave up 10 bases and J gave up 1 base, with 11 bases separating them. The CDR3 sequence is 12 residues long. Written as DNA, the CDR3 is TGTGCCATCGAGACAGATTCCTACGAGCAGTACTTC. Encoded protein: CAIETDSYEQYF.

This chain links TRBV27 with TRBJ2-1; 8 bases align to TRBD2. The CDR3 sequence is 15 residues long. From germline, CDR1 is MNHEY and CDR2 SMNVEV (reference sequence). The junction had 5 bases not matched to a gene; V was cut back by 7 bases and J by 0 bases. CDR3 amino acids: CASTLAGSSYNEQFF. As DNA, the CDR3 is TGTGCCAGCACCTTAGCGGGAAGCTCCTACAATGAGCAGTTCTTC.

The V and J genes are TRBV27 and TRBJ1-5; no definite D call. Germline CDR1 reads MNHEY; CDR2 reads SMNVEV (reference sequence). CDR3 length: 15 residues. V was pared by 2 bases and J by 7 bases, with 15 bases between. The CDR3 coding sequence is TGTGCCAGCAGTTTAGACCACAGTCCTGGACAGCCCCAGCATTTT. Translating it yields CASSLDHSPGQPQHF.

The rearrangement joins TRBV10-2 to TRBJ2-2; no firm D call. Germline CDR1 is WSHSY and CDR2 is SAAADI. The CDR3 has 11 residues. Trimming pared 7 bases from V and 3 bases from J, leaving 3 bases between. In DNA, the CDR3 is TGCGCCAGCATAGACACCGGGGAGCTGTTTTTT. Residues: CASIDTGELFF.

This chain uses TRBV10-1 with TRBJ2-4; no clear D gene. Per the germline V gene, CDR1 is WNHNN and CDR2 is SYGVQD (reference sequence). V lost 4 bases, J lost 0 bases, and 7 bases lay in between. The length of the CDR3 is 14 residues. The CDR3 sequence is CASSGGEAKNIQYF. The CDR3 coding sequence is TGCGCCAGCAGTGGTGGAGAAGCCAAAAACATTCAGTACTTC.

The chain recombines TRBV15 with TRBJ1-5, with D possibly matching TRBD1 (5 bases). Germline V CDR1 and CDR2: LNHNV, YYDKDF (reference sequence). This CDR3 contains 14 residues. V was shortened by 9 bases and J by 0 bases, with 12 bases between the two germline ends. CDR3 region: CATNIGGSNQPQHF. In DNA form, the CDR3 reads TGTGCCACTAACATCGGGGGTAGCAATCAGCCCCAGCATTTT.

For this clone: Other DNA sequences in the sample encode the same CDR3. Here the CDR3 reads CASSLSRGNTEAFF. For the CDR3, the DNA is TGTGCCAGCAGTTTATCCAGAGGAAACACTGAAGCTTTCTTT. The V call is TRBV27, the J call TRBJ1-1; D remains ambiguous. The length of the CDR3 is 14 residues. CDR1 is MNHEY and CDR2 is SMNVEV in the germline V gene (reference sequence). V lost 0 bases, J lost 2 bases, and 7 bases lay in between.

CDR3 region: CASSSTRKRQGRETQYF. The CDR3 coding sequence is TGTGCCAGCAGCTCCACCCGTAAGAGACAGGGGAGGGAGACCCAGTACTTC. The rearrangement links TRBV13 to TRBJ2-5; 8 bases match TRBD1. The CDR3 is 17 residues long. Germline CDR1 PRHDT, CDR2 FYEKMQ (reference sequence). V was pared by 4 bases and J by 5 bases, with 15 bases of the junction left unmatched.